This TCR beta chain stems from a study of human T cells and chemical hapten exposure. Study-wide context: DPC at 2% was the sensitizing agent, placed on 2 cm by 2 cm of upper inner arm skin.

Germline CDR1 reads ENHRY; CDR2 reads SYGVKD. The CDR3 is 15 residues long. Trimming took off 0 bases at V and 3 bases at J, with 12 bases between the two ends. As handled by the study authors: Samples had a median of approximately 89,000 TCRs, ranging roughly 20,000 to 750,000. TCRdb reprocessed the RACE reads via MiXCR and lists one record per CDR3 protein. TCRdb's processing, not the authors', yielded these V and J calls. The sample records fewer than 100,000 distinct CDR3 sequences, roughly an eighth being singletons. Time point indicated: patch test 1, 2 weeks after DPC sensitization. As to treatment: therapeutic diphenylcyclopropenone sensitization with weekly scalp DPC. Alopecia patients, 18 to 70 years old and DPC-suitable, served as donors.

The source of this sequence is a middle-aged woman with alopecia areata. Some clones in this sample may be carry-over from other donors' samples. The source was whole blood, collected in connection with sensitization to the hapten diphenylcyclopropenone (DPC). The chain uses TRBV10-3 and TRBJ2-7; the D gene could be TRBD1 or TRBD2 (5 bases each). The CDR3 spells CAISESNGGFYEQYF. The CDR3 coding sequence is TGTGCCATCAGTGAGTCGAATGGGGGTTTCTACGAGCAGTACTTC.